This TCR beta chain was identified during a study of early stage breast cancer tumors. Study-wide background: About 70% of the 16 invasive tumors were ER+, PR+ and HER2-.

About this clone: The antigen remains undetermined.

General study points: Enriched TCRB sequences shared across patients were mostly commonly generated sequences. Comparing each tissue with blood distinguished tumor from normal in 14 of 16 patients.

CDR3 length: 16 residues. V dropped 0 bases and J dropped 2; count of bases not matched to a gene: 3. The germline V gene encodes CDR1 SGHRS and CDR2 YFSETQ. Libraries were prepared by immunoSEQ multiplex PCR; TCRdb keeps only in-frame clonotypes and omits some of them. The table includes around 50,000 clones, roughly 80% detected once. Sequencing input: blood. V and J are TRBV5-1 and TRBJ2-3; 10 bases match TRBD2. The clonotype was recovered from a person aged 45-60 years with breast cancer. CDR3 nucleotides: TGCGCCAGCAGCTTGGCACTAGCGGGGTCCACAGATACGCAGTATTTT. Translation gives CASSLALAGSTDTQYF.